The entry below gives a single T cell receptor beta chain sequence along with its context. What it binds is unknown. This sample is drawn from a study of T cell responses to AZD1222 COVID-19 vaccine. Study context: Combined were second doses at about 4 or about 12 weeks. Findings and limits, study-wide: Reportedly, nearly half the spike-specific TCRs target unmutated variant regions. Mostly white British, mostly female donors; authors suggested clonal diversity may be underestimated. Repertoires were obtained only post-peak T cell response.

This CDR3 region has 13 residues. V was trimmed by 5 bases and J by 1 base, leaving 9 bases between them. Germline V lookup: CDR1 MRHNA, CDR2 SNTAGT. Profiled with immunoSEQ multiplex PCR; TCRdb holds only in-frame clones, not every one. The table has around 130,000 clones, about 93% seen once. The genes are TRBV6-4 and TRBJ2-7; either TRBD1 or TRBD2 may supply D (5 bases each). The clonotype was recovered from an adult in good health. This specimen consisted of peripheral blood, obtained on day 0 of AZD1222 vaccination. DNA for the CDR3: TGTGCCAGCAGTAGCAGGGAGTCCTACGAGCAGTACTTC. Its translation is CASSSRESYEQYF.